A single sample is the source of the 23 T cell receptor beta chains below, sequenced in a study of blood T cell repertoires in COVID-19. The repertoire was sequenced with immunoSEQ multiplex PCR; TCRdb's copy has only in-frame clones and lacks some. The sample has about 190,000 clones; 82% are singletons. Sequenced sample: peripheral blood. These TCRs come from a woman in her sixties with COVID-19, enrolled during active disease.

The chain combines TRBV27 with TRBJ2-1; D uncertain. V was trimmed by 0 bases and J by 0 bases, leaving 6 bases between them. Germline CDR1 reads MNHEY; CDR2 reads SMNVEV (reference sequence). The CDR3 spans 15 residues. The DNA for the CDR3 is TGTGCCAGCAGTTTATCCCGGAGCTCCTACAATGAGCAGTTCTTC. Translated, it gives CASSLSRSSYNEQFF.

The J gene is TRBJ2-7, the V gene TRBV4-1, with D possibly TRBD2 on 5 matching bases. V dropped 3 bases and J dropped 1 base, with 10 bases sitting between them. The CDR3 runs to 14 residues. The germline V gene has CDR1 MGHRA and CDR2 YSYEKL. This CDR3 reads CASSQRTGSYEQYV. The CDR3 region has the DNA TGCGCCAGCAGCCAGAGGACGGGATCCTACGAGCAGTACGTC.

The genes are TRBV6-5 and TRBJ1-2; possibly TRBD1 for D (5 bases). The V end lost 6 bases, the J end lost 7 bases, and 12 bases lay between the germline ends. This CDR3 region has 12 residues. CDR1 and CDR2 (germline): MNHEY, SVGAGI. The CDR3 spells CASSGGGRGYTF. CDR3 DNA: TGTGCCAGCAGCGGCGGGGGACGTGGCTACACCTTC.

On this clone itself: Other DNA sequences in the sample encode the same CDR3. V and J are TRBV7-9 and TRBJ2-3; the match to TRBD1 covers 9 bases. The CDR3 sequence is 15 residues long. The J segment lost 4 bases and the V segment lost 2 bases, leaving 4 bases of the junction unmatched. The germline V gene encodes CDR1 SEHNR and CDR2 FQNEAQ (reference sequence). CDR3 sequence reads: CASSLMGQGADTQYF. CDR3 nucleotides: TGTGCCAGCAGCTTAATGGGACAGGGTGCAGATACGCAGTATTTT.

In this sample, this clone turned up a few times. CDR3 nucleotide sequence: TGTGCCAGCAGCAGCGGGACCTATGCTAACTATGGCTACACCTTC. Protein sequence: CASSSGTYANYGYTF. This chain connects TRBV6-5 to TRBJ1-2; D may be TRBD1 (5 bases). Per germline, CDR1 MNHEY and CDR2 SVGAGI. CDR3 size: 15 residues. V was trimmed by 6 bases and J by 0 bases, leaving 14 bases between them.

The chain employs TRBV7-2 and TRBJ1-2; maybe TRBD1 (6 bases). CDR1 is SGHTA, CDR2 FQGNSA, per germline. The V and J ends lost 1 base and 5 bases respectively, with 11 bases between them. This CDR3 has 14 residues. DNA for the CDR3: TGTGCCAGCAGCTTAGTCGAGGGGGGGTATGGCTACACCTTC. It yields the protein CASSLVEGGYGYTF.

The chain joins TRBV3-1 (or the pseudogene TRBV3-2) to TRBJ2-2; 9 bases map to TRBD2. The V gene end was trimmed by 7 bases and the J gene end by 5 bases; junction bases not matched to a gene: 8. The CDR3 loop spans 15 amino acids. Germline V gene data show CDR1 as LGHDT and CDR2 as YNNKEL (reference sequence). Here the CDR3 DNA reads TGTGCCAGCACCAAGCTGGGACTAGCAACCGGGGAGCTGTTTTTT. Amino acids: CASTKLGLATGELFF.

In the case of this clone: A read error may account for a junction end that differs from germline. The V and J genes are TRBV6-5 and TRBJ1-6; tentatively, D is TRBD1 (6 bases). The CDR3 sequence is 13 residues long. Germline lookup yields CDR1 MNHEY and CDR2 SVGAGI. The CDR3, as DNA: TGTGCCAGCAGCTGGGGGCAGGGTGGGGCTCTCGACTTT. Translation gives CASSWGQGGALDF.

This clone was picked up a small number of times. The V and J genes are TRBV21-1 and TRBJ2-3; TRBD2 was called by the table and not checked on the DNA. TRBV21-1 is a recognized pseudogene. The CDR3 loop spans 17 amino acids. The CDR3: CASSVGLAGTITDTQYF. The DNA for the CDR3 is TGTGCCAGCAGCGTGGGACTAGCGGGAACCATCACAGATACGCAGTATTTT.

Only one count was recorded for this clone. The CDR3 here is CASSQPGLAGGPADTQYF. CDR3 nucleotide sequence: TGTGCCAGCAGCCAGCCGGGACTAGCGGGGGGCCCCGCAGATACGCAGTATTTT. The V and J genes are TRBV11-2 and TRBJ2-3; the match to TRBD2 covers 15 bases. V dropped 5 bases and J dropped 4; count of bases not matched to a gene: 10. Germline V gene data show CDR1 as SGHAT and CDR2 as FQNNGV. This CDR3 region has 18 residues.

This clone appeared once. The chain employs TRBV2 and TRBJ2-1; D not certain. The germline V and J ends were trimmed by 5 bases and 3 bases, with 2 bases remaining between them. In germline, CDR1 is SNHLY, CDR2 FYNNEI. CDR3 length: 11 amino acids. This CDR3 is CASSLYNEQFF. The CDR3 bases are TGTGCCAGCAGTCTCTACAATGAGCAGTTCTTC. The full variable domain, completed using reference TRBV2 and TRBJ2-1, is EPEVTQTPSHQVTQMGQEVILRCVPISNHLYFYWYRQILGQKVEFLVSFYNNEISEKSEIFDDQFSVERPDGSNFTLKIRSTKLEDSAMYFCASSLYNEQFFGPGTRLTVL.

This clone was counted a few times. The rearrangement joins TRBV19 to TRBJ1-1, with TRBD1 matching 7 bases. The germline V gene has CDR1 LNHDA and CDR2 SQIVND (reference sequence). The V and J ends lost 5 bases and 10 bases, in that order; junction bases with no gene match: 13. The CDR3 spans 14 residues. Here the CDR3 DNA reads TGTGCCAGTAGTTCACGACAGGGCGCCCTTGCAGCTTTCTTT. It yields the protein CASSSRQGALAAFF.

This sequence joins TRBV5-4 and TRBJ2-7; a weak D match, TRBD1 (6 bases). The CDR3 is made up of 14 amino acids. The V gene's germline CDR1 is SGHNT and CDR2 YYREEE (reference sequence). Trimming stripped 1 base from V and 1 base from J, with 9 bases between. The CDR3 spells CASSLSQGSYEQYV. The DNA of the CDR3 is TGTGCCAGCAGCTTGTCCCAGGGGTCCTACGAGCAGTACGTC.

The genes are TRBV4-3 and TRBJ2-1; 10 bases align to TRBD2. The junction had 14 bases not matched to a gene; V was cut back by 5 bases and J by 7 bases. CDR1 is LGHNA, CDR2 YSLEER, per germline. The CDR3 is 17 amino acids. Here the CDR3 DNA reads TGCGCCAGCAGCAAGACCCCTCTAGCGGGAGCCCCGAATGAGCAGTTCTTC. It specifies CASSKTPLAGAPNEQFF.

V is TRBV19 and J is TRBJ2-1; 7 bases map to TRBD1. This CDR3 comprises 13 residues. Germline V lookup: CDR1 LNHDA, CDR2 SQIVND (reference sequence). V trimming: 9 bases; J trimming: 4 bases; junction bases outside the gene matches: 6. The CDR3 nucleotides are TGTGCCAGCCGGGACAGAAGTTACAATGAGCAGTTCTTC. It specifies CASRDRSYNEQFF.

The chain couples TRBV18 to TRBJ1-4; the D gene is possibly TRBD1 (6 bases). Between the trimmed V and J ends, which lost 0 bases and 4 bases, there was a span of 15 bases. Germline CDR1 reads KGHSH; CDR2 reads LQKENI. This CDR3 has 17 residues. CDR3 amino acids: CASSPPGRGVGNEKLFF. As DNA, the CDR3 is TGTGCCAGCTCACCACCCGGCAGGGGTGTGGGTAATGAAAAACTGTTTTTT.

J is TRBJ2-3 and V is TRBV24-1, with a weak D call TRBD2 (5 bases). Germline V gene data show CDR1 as KGHDR and CDR2 as SFDVKD. There are 13 residues in the CDR3. Trimming took 10 bases from V and 2 from J, leaving 12 bases between them. The CDR3 DNA follows: TGTGCCACACAAGGACTTGTCACAGATACGCAGTATTTT. Amino acids: CATQGLVTDTQYF.

The CDR3 region is CASSEGGGWYEQYV. CDR3 nucleotides: TGTGCCAGCAGTGAAGGCGGGGGTTGGTACGAGCAGTACGTC. The chain links TRBV6-1 to TRBJ2-7, with TRBD2 matching over 7 bases. Germline CDR1 reads MNHNS; CDR2 reads SASEGT. V shed 1 base and J 4 bases; nucleotides not matched to a gene: 4. The length of the CDR3 is 14 residues.

The chain joins TRBV18 to TRBJ2-7; D is possibly TRBD2 (6 bases). Trimming cost V 3 bases and J 6 bases, with 18 bases left between them. CDR3 length: 15 residues. Per germline, CDR1 KGHSH and CDR2 LQKENI. The CDR3 is CASSPNAAVGGEQYF. The CDR3 nucleotides are TGTGCCAGCTCACCGAACGCCGCCGTGGGAGGCGAGCAGTACTTC. Full variable domain (outside the CDR3, taken from reference TRBV18 and TRBJ2-7): NAGVMQNPRHLVRRRGQEARLRCSPMKGHSHVYWYRQLPEEGLKFMVYLQKENIIDESGMPKERFSAEFPKEGPSILRIQQVVRGDSAAYFCASSPNAAVGGEQYFGPGTRLTVT.

The rearrangement joins TRBV28 to TRBJ1-6; possible D gene TRBD1, 5 bases. Trimming stripped 7 bases from V and 9 bases from J, with 16 bases between. Germline loops: CDR1 MDHEN, CDR2 SYDVKM. The length of the CDR3 is 14 residues. CDR3 region: CASTFGGGSSPLHF. The DNA for the CDR3 is TGTGCCAGCACCTTCGGCGGGGGGAGTTCACCCCTCCACTTT.

The chain combines TRBV4-3 with TRBJ2-1; TRBD2 agrees at 13 bases. Trimming removed 4 bases from V and 10 bases from J; junction bases left unmatched: 7. Germline assignment: CDR1 LGHNA and CDR2 YSLEER. The CDR3 extends over 15 amino acids. The CDR3 sequence: CASSPGTSGIGEQFF. The CDR3, as DNA: TGCGCCAGCAGCCCCGGGACTAGCGGGATAGGGGAGCAGTTCTTC.

A few counts support this clone. V is TRBV12-5 and J is TRBJ1-1, with 10 bases lining up with TRBD1. The germline gives CDR1 LGHNT, CDR2 FRNRAP. Trimming took 5 bases from V and 0 from J; bases not matched to a gene: 3. This CDR3 comprises 15 residues. CDR3: CASGDGTGVNTEAFF. The DNA for the CDR3 is TGTGCTAGTGGTGACGGGACAGGGGTGAACACTGAAGCTTTCTTT.

In this sample, this clone turned up once. The rearrangement uses TRBV30 and TRBJ2-1; 9 bases are shared with TRBD2. The trim removed 6 bases at V and 3 bases at J, leaving 9 bases unmatched. The CDR3 contains 15 residues. Germline values: CDR1 GTSNPN, CDR2 SVGIG (reference sequence). The chain's CDR3 is CACPTSGGFYNEQFF. In DNA form, the CDR3 reads TGTGCCTGCCCGACTAGCGGTGGCTTCTACAATGAGCAGTTCTTC.